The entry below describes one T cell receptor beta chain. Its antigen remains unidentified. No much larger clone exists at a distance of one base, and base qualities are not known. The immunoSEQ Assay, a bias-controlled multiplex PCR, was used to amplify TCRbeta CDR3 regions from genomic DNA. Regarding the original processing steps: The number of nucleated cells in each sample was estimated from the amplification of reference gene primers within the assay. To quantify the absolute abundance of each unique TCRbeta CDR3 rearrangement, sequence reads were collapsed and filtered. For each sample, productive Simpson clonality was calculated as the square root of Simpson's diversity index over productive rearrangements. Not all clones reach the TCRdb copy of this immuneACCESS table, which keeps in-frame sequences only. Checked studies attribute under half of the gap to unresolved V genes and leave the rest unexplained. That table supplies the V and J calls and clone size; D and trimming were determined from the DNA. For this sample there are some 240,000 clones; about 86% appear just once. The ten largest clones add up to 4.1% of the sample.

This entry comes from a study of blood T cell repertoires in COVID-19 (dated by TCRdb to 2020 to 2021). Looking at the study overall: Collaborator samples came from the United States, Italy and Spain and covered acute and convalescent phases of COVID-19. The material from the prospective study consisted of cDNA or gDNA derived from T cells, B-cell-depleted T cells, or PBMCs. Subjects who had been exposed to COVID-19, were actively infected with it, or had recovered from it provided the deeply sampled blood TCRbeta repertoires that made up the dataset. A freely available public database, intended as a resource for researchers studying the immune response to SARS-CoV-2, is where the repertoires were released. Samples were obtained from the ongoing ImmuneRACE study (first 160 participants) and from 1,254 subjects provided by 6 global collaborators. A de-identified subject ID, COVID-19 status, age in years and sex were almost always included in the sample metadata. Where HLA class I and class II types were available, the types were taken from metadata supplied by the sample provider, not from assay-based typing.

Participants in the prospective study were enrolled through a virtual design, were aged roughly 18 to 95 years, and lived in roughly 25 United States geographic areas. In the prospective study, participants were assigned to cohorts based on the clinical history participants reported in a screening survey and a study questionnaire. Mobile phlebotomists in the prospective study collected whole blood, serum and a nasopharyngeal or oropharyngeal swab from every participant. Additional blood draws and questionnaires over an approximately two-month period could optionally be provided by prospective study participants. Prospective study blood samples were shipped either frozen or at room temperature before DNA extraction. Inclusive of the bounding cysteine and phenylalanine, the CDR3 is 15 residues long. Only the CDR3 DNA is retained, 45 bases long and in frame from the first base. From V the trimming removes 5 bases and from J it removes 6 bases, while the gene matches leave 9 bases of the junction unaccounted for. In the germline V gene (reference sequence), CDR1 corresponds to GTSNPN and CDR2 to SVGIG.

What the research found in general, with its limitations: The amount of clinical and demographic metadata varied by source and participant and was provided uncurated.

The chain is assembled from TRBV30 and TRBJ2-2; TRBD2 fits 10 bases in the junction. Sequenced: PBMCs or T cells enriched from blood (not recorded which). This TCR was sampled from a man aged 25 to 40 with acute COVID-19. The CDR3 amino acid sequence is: CAWGGEGLAPGELFF. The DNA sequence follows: TGTGCCTGGGGGGGGGAGGGACTAGCGCCCGGGGAGCTGTTTTTT.